Sequencing of this TCR beta chain was carried out in a study of CD8 T cells in ankylosing spondylitis. Study-wide points: It appeared that ankylosing spondylitis blood was characterized by a TCR beta motif of several highly homologous variants. There were earlier reports of some motif variants in reactive arthritis synovial fluid and blood.

There are 15 residues in the CDR3. After removal of 3 bases from V and 5 bases from J, the junction contained 9 bases not matched to a gene. CDR1 is SGHKS and CDR2 is YYEKEE in the germline V gene (reference sequence). Details on this clonotype: Its target is unknown.

TCRdb used MiXCR to reprocess the 5' RACE reads, holding one entry per CDR3 protein. The data hold about 500,000 distinct CDR3 sequences, with roughly 5.3% observed a single time. The gene calls are TRBV5-5 and TRBJ1-2, with TRBD1 identical over 8 bases. The clonotype originates from a male donor with ankylosing spondylitis. The sequenced sample was blood, either unsorted or a sorted T cell fraction (not recorded which). The CDR3 sequence is CASSSSFGTGYGYTF. The CDR3 DNA reads as TGTGCCAGCAGCTCGTCTTTCGGGACAGGTTATGGCTACACCTTC. The complete variable domain, with remaining parts taken from reference TRBV5-5 and TRBJ1-2, reads DAGVTQSPTHLIKTRGQQVTLRCSPISGHKSVSWYQQVLGQGPQFIFQYYEKEERGRGNFPDRFSARQFPNYSSELNVNALLLGDSALYLCASSSSFGTGYGYTFGSGTRLTVV.